This TCR beta chain was sequenced for a study of beta chain features in type 1 diabetes. Study-wide findings and caveats: Within patients, naive, central memory and Treg TCRB repertoires seemed more similar than within healthy donors. When Type 1 diabetes patients were examined, their TCRB CDR3s proved moderately but significantly shorter in all four CD4+ subsets. The study left unresolved whether HLA type influences TCRB rearrangement.

Every isolated RNA sample was fully reverse transcribed, so sequencing captured expressed TCRB transcripts. The repertoire was sequenced with immunoSEQ multiplex PCR; TCRdb's copy has only in-frame clones and lacks some. The table lists more than 100,000 clones, around 10% of them singletons. Trimming cost V 5 bases and J 1 base; bases outside gene matches: 9. CDR3 length equals 16 residues. From germline, CDR1 is SGHVS and CDR2 FNYEAQ. Of note for this clone: Antigen: not known.

Each of the CD4+ naive, central memory, regulatory and stem cell-like memory populations was sorted via CD45RO/CCR7/CD25/CD127/CD95/CD27. The chain is built from TRBV7-6 and TRBJ1-1, with 8 bases lining up with TRBD1. The TCR originated in a man aged 25 to 45 with type 1 diabetes. Sequenced: central memory CD4+ T cells from blood. CDR3 loop: CASSPRTGLSNTEAFF. CDR3 bases: TGTGCCAGCAGCCCAAGGACAGGGTTATCGAACACTGAAGCTTTCTTT.